Shown below are 21 T cell receptor beta chains from a single sample sequenced in a study of blood T cell repertoires in COVID-19. Profiled with immunoSEQ multiplex PCR; TCRdb holds only in-frame clones, not every one. The profile shows a few hundred thousand clones, approximately 87% of them singletons. The sample comprised PBMCs or T cells enriched from blood (not recorded which). The receptors derive from a woman aged 45-65 years in a cohort exposed to, infected with or recovered from COVID-19 (not recorded which).

The V gene is TRBV7-9, the J gene TRBJ2-3; no clear D. V lost 5 bases and J lost 3, with 9 bases in between. This CDR3 has 13 residues. Germline assignment: CDR1 SEHNR and CDR2 FQNEAQ (reference sequence). CDR3 amino acids: CASSPQITDTQYF. The CDR3 DNA is TGTGCCAGCAGCCCGCAGATAACAGATACGCAGTATTTT.

This clone has only one observation. J is TRBJ1-6 and V is TRBV7-2; D remains ambiguous. Germline V gives CDR1 SGHTA, CDR2 FQGNSA. V lost 4 bases to trimming and J lost 6 bases, with 10 bases between them. The CDR3 runs to 14 residues. The DNA of the CDR3 is TGTGCCAGCAGCTCAGTCGCGGGTAATTCACCCCTCCACTTT. Translation: CASSSVAGNSPLHF.

The rearrangement links TRBV9 to TRBJ2-2; unclear D gene. The CDR3 consists of 16 residues. Between the trimmed V and J ends, which lost 1 base and 0 bases, there was a span of 10 bases. Germline V gives CDR1 SGDLS, CDR2 YYNGEE. CDR3 amino acids: CASSVRIAANTGELFF. CDR3 coding DNA: TGTGCCAGCAGCGTAAGGATAGCAGCGAACACCGGGGAGCTGTTTTTT.

The chain joins TRBV5-1 to TRBJ1-1; D not resolved. This CDR3 contains 13 residues. Trimming shortened V by 4 bases and J by 4 bases, and 11 bases separated the two germline ends. Germline lookup yields CDR1 SGHRS and CDR2 YFSETQ. CDR3 coding DNA: TGCGCCAGCAGCCTGGCACCGGGCACTGAAGCTTTCTTT. It encodes CASSLAPGTEAFF.

Comments on this clone: At one of its ends the junction is not consistent with the germline gene, which may arise from a read error. As DNA, the CDR3 is TGTGCCAGCAGCTTCGGACTAGCGGGGGGTTTTTTT. It specifies CASSFGLAGGFF. J is TRBJ2-3 and V is TRBV5-6, with 14 bases lining up with TRBD2. This CDR3 is 12 amino acids long. The V gene's germline CDR1 is SGHDT and CDR2 YYEEEE.

The rearrangement joins TRBV7-3 to TRBJ2-3, with 9 bases identical to TRBD2. With V trimmed by 2 bases and J by 7 bases, 7 bases remained unmatched. Germline CDR1 and CDR2: SGHTA and FQGTGA. CDR3 length: 15 amino acids. CDR3 DNA: TGTGCCAGCAGCTTATTTGCGGGGGGGCAAAATACGCAGTATTTT. Its protein is CASSLFAGGQNTQYF.

The J gene is TRBJ2-3, the V gene TRBV5-5, with TRBD2 matching over 7 bases. The CDR3 spans 15 residues. Germline trimming cut 4 bases from V and 8 bases from J; bases unmatched to any gene: 13. The germline V gene encodes CDR1 SGHKS and CDR2 YYEKEE (reference sequence). Written as DNA, the CDR3 is TGTGCCAGCAGCCCGGGGACTACCGGAAAGGTTACGCAGTATTTT. The encoded protein is CASSPGTTGKVTQYF.

The chain carries TRBV4-2 and TRBJ1-2; D call uncertain. CDR1 LGHNA and CDR2 YNFKEQ come from the germline V gene. The CDR3 length is 15 residues. The V gene lost 0 bases and the J gene lost 0 bases, with 8 bases spanning the gap. CDR3 protein: CASSQDTVSNYGYTF. The CDR3 nucleotides read TGTGCCAGCAGCCAAGATACAGTATCTAACTATGGCTACACCTTC.

CDR3 region: CASSTFGGGGNEQFF. CDR3 in DNA: TGTGCCAGCAGCACCTTTGGTGGGGGAGGAAATGAGCAGTTCTTC. The chain carries TRBV11-2 and TRBJ2-1; a weak D match, TRBD2 (6 bases). From germline, CDR1 is SGHAT and CDR2 FQNNGV. V was pared by 5 bases and J by 7 bases, with 18 bases between. The CDR3 runs to 15 residues.

This chain links TRBV10-3 with TRBJ1-2; D is unclear. In germline, CDR1 is ENHRY, CDR2 SYGVKD. V was cut by 5 bases and J by 3 bases, with 10 bases left in between. The CDR3 length is 13 residues. The CDR3 nucleotides read TGTGCCATCAGTCGGGGTATTGACTATGGCTACACCTTC. Its protein product is CAISRGIDYGYTF.

V gene TRBV4-3 combines with J gene TRBJ2-5; the D gene is possibly TRBD2 (5 bases). CDR1 LGHNA and CDR2 YSLEER come from the germline V gene. Between the trimmed V and J ends, which lost 0 bases and 10 bases, there was a span of 12 bases. The CDR3 totals 13 residues. The CDR3 DNA sequence: TGCGCCAGCAGCCAAGAAGCTACTAGTTACCAGTACTTC. Encoded protein: CASSQEATSYQYF.

The rearrangement uses TRBV6-1 and TRBJ2-5; 12 bases are a match to TRBD2. The CDR3 spans 15 residues. Germline V gene data show CDR1 as MNHNS and CDR2 as SASEGT. The J segment lost 5 bases and the V segment lost 2 bases, leaving 3 bases of the junction unmatched. The CDR3 nucleotides read TGTGCCAGCAGTGAACTTGGACTAGCGGGGGAGACCCAGTACTTC. Residues: CASSELGLAGETQYF.

This clone was seen only once. The rearrangement uses TRBV19 and TRBJ2-3; 9 bases line up with TRBD1. The CDR3 covers 15 residues. V lost 6 bases to trimming and J lost 4 bases; unmatched junction nucleotides: 8. Germline CDR1 and CDR2: LNHDA and SQIVND (reference sequence). The CDR3 loop reads CASRDRDRAPDTQYF. The CDR3 DNA sequence: TGTGCCAGTAGGGACCGGGACAGGGCCCCAGATACGCAGTATTTT.

The chain employs TRBV4-1 and TRBJ2-3, with 10 positions matching TRBD2. Trimming removed 4 bases from V and 1 base from J; junction bases left unmatched: 2. The CDR3 sequence is 15 residues long. From germline, CDR1 is MGHRA and CDR2 YSYEKL. The DNA of the CDR3 is TGCGCCAGCAGCCCGGGACTAGCGCGCACAGATACGCAGTATTTT. Encoded protein: CASSPGLARTDTQYF.

The genes are TRBV11-2 and TRBJ1-1, with D tentatively TRBD1 (6 bases). Germline assignment: CDR1 SGHAT and CDR2 FQNNGV. The CDR3 runs 15 residues. Trimming stripped 5 bases from V and 1 base from J, with 14 bases between. The CDR3 DNA sequence: TGTGCCAGCAGCCGATTGGACAGACAGAACACTGAAGCTTTCTTT. This gives the protein CASSRLDRQNTEAFF.

The chain couples TRBV18 to TRBJ1-1; D unresolved. Germline CDR1 reads KGHSH; CDR2 reads LQKENI. There are 12 residues in the CDR3. The V end was cut by 5 bases, the J end by 1 base, with 5 bases between. CDR3 sequence (DNA): TGTGCCAGCTCATCCCAGAACACTGAAGCTTTCTTT. It specifies CASSSQNTEAFF. Based on the CDR3 plus reference TRBV18 and TRBJ1-1, the full variable domain is NAGVMQNPRHLVRRRGQEARLRCSPMKGHSHVYWYRQLPEEGLKFMVYLQKENIIDESGMPKERFSAEFPKEGPSILRIQQVVRGDSAAYFCASSSQNTEAFFGQGTRLTVV.

The rearrangement uses TRBV30 and TRBJ2-2, with TRBD2 matching 12 bases. Germline CDR1 and CDR2: GTSNPN and SVGIG (reference sequence). The CDR3 totals 14 residues. The trim removed 1 base at V and 6 bases at J, leaving 0 bases unmatched. CDR3 nucleotides: TGTGCCTGGAGTGGGACTAGCGGGGCCGGGGAGCTGTTTTTT. Translation: CAWSGTSGAGELFF. Using reference TRBV30 and TRBJ2-2 for the parts outside the CDR3, the full variable domain is SQTIHQWPATLVQPVGSPLSLECTVEGTSNPNLYWYRQAAGRGLQLLFYSVGIGQISSEVPQNLSASRPQDRQFILSSKKLLLSDSGFYLCAWSGTSGAGELFFGEGSRLTVL.

The J gene is TRBJ1-2, the V gene TRBV7-2, with TRBD1 matching 7 bases. The CDR3 has 14 amino acids. The J segment lost 3 bases and the V segment lost 5 bases, leaving 6 bases of the junction unmatched. Germline V gene sequence: CDR1 SGHTA, CDR2 FQGNSA. DNA of the CDR3: TGTGCCAGCAGCCCTCCGGGACAGCACTATGGCTACACCTTC. Translated: CASSPPGQHYGYTF.

The V and J genes are TRBV11-1 and TRBJ1-2, with 8 bases fitting TRBD1. This CDR3 is built from 15 residues. The V gene end was trimmed by 4 bases and the J gene end by 7 bases; junction bases not matched to a gene: 11. Per the germline V gene, CDR1 is SGHAT and CDR2 is FQDESV (reference sequence). The CDR3 loop is CASSSQGARYVGYTF. CDR3 DNA: TGTGCCAGCAGCTCCCAGGGGGCGCGTTATGTTGGCTACACCTTC.

This clone was recorded at least ten times. The rearrangement links TRBV19 to TRBJ1-2; no clear D gene. CDR3 length equals 13 residues. In germline, CDR1 is LNHDA, CDR2 SQIVND (reference sequence). V lost 3 bases and J lost 8, with 13 bases in between. The CDR3 DNA follows: TGTGCCAGTAGTATCAGTAGAAGCAGGGGCTACACCTTC. Translating gives CASSISRSRGYTF.

The J gene is TRBJ2-5, the V gene TRBV5-6; TRBD2 matches 10 bases. Germline V gene data show CDR1 as SGHDT and CDR2 as YYEEEE. The ends lost 3 bases at V and 9 bases at J; junction bases unmatched: 11. This CDR3 spans 15 amino acids. CDR3 region: CASSSARVAGGAQYF. CDR3 in DNA: TGTGCCAGCAGCTCGGCTCGGGTAGCGGGGGGAGCCCAGTACTTC.